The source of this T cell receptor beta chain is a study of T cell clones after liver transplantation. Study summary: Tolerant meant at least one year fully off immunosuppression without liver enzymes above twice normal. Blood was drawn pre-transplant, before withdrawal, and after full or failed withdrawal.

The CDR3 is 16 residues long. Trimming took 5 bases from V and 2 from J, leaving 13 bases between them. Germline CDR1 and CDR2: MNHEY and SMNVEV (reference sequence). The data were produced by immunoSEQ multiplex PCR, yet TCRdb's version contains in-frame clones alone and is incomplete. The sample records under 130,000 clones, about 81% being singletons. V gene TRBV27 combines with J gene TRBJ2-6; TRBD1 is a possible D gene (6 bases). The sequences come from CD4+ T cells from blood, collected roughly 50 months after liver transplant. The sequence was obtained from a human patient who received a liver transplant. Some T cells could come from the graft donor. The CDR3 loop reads CASSGQRTAGANVLTF. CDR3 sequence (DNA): TGTGCCAGCAGTGGACAGAGGACGGCTGGGGCCAACGTCCTGACTTTC. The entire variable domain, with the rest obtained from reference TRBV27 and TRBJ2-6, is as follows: EAQVTQNPRYLITVTGKKLTVTCSQNMNHEYMSWYRQDPGLGLRQIYYSMNVEVTDKGDVPEGYKVSRKEKRNFPLILESPSPNQTSLYFCASSGQRTAGANVLTFGAGSRLTVL.